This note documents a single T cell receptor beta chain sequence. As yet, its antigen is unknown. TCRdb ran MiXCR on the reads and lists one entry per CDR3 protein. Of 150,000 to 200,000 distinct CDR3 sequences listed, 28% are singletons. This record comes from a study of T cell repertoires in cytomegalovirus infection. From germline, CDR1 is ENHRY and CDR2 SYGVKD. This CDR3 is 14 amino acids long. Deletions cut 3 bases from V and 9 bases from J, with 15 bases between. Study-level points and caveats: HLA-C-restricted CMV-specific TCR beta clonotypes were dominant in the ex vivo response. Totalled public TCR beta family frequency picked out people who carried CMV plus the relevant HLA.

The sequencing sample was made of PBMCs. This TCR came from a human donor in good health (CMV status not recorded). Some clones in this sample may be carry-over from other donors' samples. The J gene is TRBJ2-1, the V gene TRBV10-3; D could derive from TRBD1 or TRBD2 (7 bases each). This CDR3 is CAISEGQGEGEQFF. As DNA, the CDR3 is TGTGCCATCAGTGAAGGGCAGGGGGAGGGTGAGCAGTTCTTC.